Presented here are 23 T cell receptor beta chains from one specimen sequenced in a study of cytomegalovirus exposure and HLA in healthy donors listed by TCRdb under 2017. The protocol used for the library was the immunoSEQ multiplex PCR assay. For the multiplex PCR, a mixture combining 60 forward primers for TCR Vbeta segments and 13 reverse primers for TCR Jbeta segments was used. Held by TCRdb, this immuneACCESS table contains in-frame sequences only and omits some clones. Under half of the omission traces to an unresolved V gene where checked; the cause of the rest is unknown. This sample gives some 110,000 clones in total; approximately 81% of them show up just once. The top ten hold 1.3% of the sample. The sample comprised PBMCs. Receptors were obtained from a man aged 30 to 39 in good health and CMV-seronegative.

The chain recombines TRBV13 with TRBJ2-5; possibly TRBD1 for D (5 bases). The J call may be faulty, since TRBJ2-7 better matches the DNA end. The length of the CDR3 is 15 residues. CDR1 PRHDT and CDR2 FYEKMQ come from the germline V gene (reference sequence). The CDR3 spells CASSSSRQGSYEQYF. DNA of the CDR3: TGTGCCAGCAGCTCCTCGCGTCAGGGCTCCTACGAGCAGTACTTC.

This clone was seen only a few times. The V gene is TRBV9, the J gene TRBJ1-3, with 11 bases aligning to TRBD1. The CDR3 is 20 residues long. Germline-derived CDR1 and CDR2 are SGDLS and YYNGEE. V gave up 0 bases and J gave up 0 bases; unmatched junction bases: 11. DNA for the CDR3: TGTGCCAGCAGCGTAGCCGGACAGGGGGCCCTAGGGTACTCTGGAAACACCATATATTTT. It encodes CASSVAGQGALGYSGNTIYF. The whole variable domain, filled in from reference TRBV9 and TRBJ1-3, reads DSGVTQTPKHLITATGQRVTLRCSPRSGDLSVYWYQQSLDQGLQFLIQYYNGEERAKGNILERFSAQQFPDLHSELNLSSLELGDSALYFCASSVAGQGALGYSGNTIYFGEGSWLTVV.

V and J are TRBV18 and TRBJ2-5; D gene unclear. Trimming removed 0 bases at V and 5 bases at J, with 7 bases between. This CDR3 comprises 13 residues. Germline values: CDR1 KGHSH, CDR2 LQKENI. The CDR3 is CASSPPVVETQYF. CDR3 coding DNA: TGTGCCAGCTCACCACCGGTAGTGGAGACCCAGTACTTC.

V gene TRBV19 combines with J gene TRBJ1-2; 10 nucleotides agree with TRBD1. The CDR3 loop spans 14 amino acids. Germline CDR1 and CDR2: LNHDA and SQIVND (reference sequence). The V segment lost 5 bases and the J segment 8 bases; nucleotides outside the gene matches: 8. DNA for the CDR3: TGTGCCAGTAGTGGGGACAGGGGATTCTTCGGCTACACCTTC. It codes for CASSGDRGFFGYTF.

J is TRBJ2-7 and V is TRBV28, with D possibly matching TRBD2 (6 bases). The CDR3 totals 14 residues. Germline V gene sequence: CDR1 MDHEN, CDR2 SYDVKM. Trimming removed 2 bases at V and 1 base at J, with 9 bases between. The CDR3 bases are TGTGCCAGCAGTTTAGCGGGGAGATCCTACGAGCAGTACTTC. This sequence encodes CASSLAGRSYEQYF.

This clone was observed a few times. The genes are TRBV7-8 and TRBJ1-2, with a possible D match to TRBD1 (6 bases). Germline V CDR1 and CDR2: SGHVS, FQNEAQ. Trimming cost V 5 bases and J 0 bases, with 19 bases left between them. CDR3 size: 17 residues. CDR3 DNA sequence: TGTGCCAGCAGCCCAGTCCAGGGGTTAACCCCTAACTATGGCTACACCTTC. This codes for CASSPVQGLTPNYGYTF.

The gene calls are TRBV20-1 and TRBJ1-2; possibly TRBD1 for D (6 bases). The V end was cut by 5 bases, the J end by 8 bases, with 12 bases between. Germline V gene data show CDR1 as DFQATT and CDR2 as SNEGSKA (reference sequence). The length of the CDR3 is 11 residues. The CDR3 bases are TGCAGTGCTGGGGACATAGAAGGCTACACCTTC. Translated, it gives CSAGDIEGYTF.

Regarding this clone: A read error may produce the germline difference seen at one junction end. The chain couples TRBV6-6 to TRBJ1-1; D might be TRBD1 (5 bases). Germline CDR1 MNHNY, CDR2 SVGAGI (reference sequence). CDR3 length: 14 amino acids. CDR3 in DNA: TGTGCCAGCAGTTACTTGGGCAGGGTCACTGAAGCTTCCTTT. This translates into CASSYLGRVTEASF.

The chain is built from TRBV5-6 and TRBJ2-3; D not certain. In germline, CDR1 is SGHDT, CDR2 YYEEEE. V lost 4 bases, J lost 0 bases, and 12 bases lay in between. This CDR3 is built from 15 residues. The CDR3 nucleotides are TGTGCCAGCAGCCACCCTGAGAGGAGCACAGATACGCAGTATTTT. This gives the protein CASSHPERSTDTQYF.

CDR3: CASGLVRRANSYNEQFF. The CDR3, as DNA: TGTGCTAGTGGTTTGGTACGGCGGGCGAACTCCTACAATGAGCAGTTCTTC. The rearrangement uses TRBV12-5 and TRBJ2-1, with D possibly TRBD2 on 5 matching bases. This CDR3 region has 17 residues. The V and J ends lost 0 bases and 0 bases respectively, with 12 bases between them. Germline CDR1 reads LGHNT; CDR2 reads FRNRAP.

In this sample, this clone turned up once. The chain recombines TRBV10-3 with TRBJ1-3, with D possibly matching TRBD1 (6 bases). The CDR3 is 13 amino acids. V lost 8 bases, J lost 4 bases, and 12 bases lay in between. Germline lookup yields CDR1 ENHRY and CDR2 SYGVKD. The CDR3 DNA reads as TGTGCCATCCGAAGCCAGGGGGGAAACACCATATATTTT. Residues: CAIRSQGGNTIYF.

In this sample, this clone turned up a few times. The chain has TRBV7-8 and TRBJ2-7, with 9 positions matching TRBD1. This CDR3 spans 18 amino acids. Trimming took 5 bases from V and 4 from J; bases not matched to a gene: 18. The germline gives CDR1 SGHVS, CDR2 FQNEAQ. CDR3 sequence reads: CASSLDSGTGFRSYEQYF. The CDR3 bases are TGTGCCAGCAGCCTCGACTCCGGGACAGGGTTCCGATCATACGAGCAGTACTTC.

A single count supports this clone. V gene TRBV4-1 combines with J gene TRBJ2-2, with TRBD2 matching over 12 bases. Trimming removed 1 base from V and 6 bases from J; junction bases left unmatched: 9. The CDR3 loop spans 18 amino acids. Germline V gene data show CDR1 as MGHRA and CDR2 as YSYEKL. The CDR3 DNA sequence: TGCGCCAGCAGCCAAGGTATCCTAGCGGGAGGGCGGTCCGGGGAGCTGTTTTTT. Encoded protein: CASSQGILAGGRSGELFF.

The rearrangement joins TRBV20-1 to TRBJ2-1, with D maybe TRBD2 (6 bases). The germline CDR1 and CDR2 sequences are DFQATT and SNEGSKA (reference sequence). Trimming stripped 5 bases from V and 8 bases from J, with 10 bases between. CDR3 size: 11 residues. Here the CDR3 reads CSAGGLYEQFF. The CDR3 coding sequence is TGCAGTGCTGGGGGACTCTATGAGCAGTTCTTC.

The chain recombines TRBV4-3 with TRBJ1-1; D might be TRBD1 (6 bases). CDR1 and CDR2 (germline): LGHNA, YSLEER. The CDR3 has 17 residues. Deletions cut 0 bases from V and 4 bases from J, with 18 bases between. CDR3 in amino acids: CASSQDPRGGGSTEAFF. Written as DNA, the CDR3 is TGCGCCAGCAGCCAAGATCCTAGGGGGGGAGGGTCCACTGAAGCTTTCTTT.

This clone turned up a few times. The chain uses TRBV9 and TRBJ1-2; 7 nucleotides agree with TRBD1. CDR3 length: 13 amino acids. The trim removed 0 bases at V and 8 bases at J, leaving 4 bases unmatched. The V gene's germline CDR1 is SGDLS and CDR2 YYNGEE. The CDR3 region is CASSVGQGDGYTF. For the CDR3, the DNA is TGTGCCAGCAGCGTAGGGCAGGGGGACGGCTACACCTTC.

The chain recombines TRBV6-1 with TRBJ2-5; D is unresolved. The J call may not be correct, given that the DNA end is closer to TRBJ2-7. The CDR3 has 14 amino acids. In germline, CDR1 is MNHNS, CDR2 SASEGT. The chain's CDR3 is CASSLSEVVYEQYF. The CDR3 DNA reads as TGTGCCAGCAGCCTTTCTGAGGTGGTCTACGAGCAGTACTTC.

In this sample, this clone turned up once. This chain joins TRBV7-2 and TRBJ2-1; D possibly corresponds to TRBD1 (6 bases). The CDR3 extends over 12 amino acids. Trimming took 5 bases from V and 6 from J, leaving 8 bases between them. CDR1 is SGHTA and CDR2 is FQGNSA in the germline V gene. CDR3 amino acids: CASSPQGNEQFF. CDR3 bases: TGTGCCAGCAGCCCACAGGGCAATGAGCAGTTCTTC.

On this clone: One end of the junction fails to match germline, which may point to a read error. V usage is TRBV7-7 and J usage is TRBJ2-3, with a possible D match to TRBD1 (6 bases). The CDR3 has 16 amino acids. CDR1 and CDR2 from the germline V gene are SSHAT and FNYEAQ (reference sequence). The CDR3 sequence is CASSFFEGENTDTQYF. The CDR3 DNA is TGTGCTAGCAGCTTCTTTGAGGGGGAGAACACAGATACGCAGTATTTT.

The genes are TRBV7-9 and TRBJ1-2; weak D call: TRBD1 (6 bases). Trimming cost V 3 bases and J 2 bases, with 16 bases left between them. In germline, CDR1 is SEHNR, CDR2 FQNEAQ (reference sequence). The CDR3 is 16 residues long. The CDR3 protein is CASSLGQGTVNYGYTF. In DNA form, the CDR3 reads TGTGCCAGCAGCTTGGGTCAGGGGACCGTGAACTATGGCTACACCTTC.

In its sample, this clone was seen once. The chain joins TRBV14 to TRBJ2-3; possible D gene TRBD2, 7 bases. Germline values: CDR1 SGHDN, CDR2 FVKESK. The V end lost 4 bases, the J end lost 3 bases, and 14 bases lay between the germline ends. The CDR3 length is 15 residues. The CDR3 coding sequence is TGTGCCAGCAGCCCTCTGGAGGGGGGGACAGATACGCAGTATTTT. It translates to CASSPLEGGTDTQYF.

Written as DNA, the CDR3 is TGCGCCAGCAGCCAAGAATCTTGGACAGTCTCTGGAAACACCATATATTTT. Protein sequence: CASSQESWTVSGNTIYF. V gene TRBV4-3 combines with J gene TRBJ1-3; possible D gene TRBD1, 6 bases. CDR1 is LGHNA, CDR2 YSLEER, per germline. The V end was cut by 0 bases, the J end by 0 bases, with 12 bases between. The CDR3 has 17 amino acids.

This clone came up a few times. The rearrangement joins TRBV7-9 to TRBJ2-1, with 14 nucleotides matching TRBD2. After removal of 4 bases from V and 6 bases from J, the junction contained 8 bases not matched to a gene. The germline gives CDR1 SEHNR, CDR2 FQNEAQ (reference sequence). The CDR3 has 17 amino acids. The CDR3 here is CASSSDRTSGGFNEQFF. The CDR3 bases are TGTGCCAGCAGCTCAGACCGGACTAGCGGGGGGTTCAATGAGCAGTTCTTC.